What follows are 21 T cell receptor beta chains derived from one specimen sequenced in a study of T cell repertoires in cytomegalovirus infection (dated by TCRdb to between 2017 and 2020). The listed sequencing device is Illumina HiSeq 1500. The public reads were reanalyzed by TCRdb: fastp trimming at Q25, MiXCR alignment, in-frame beta chains only. All rows with the same CDR3 protein become a single entry with the most common DNA and genes. The sample profile shows about 300,000 distinct CDR3 sequences; around 9.6% of them were found once. The ten largest clones add up to 2% to 3% of the sample. The source material was PBMCs. These receptors originate from a human donor in good health (CMV status not recorded). Some clones in this sample may be carry-over from other donors' samples.

This clonotype showed up just a few times. This chain connects TRBV6-2 or TRBV6-3 to TRBJ2-1; no clear D gene. This CDR3 comprises 12 residues. V lost 1 base and J 6 bases, leaving 4 bases between the germline ends. Germline values: CDR1 MNHEY, CDR2 SVGEGT. CDR3 DNA sequence: TGTGCCAGCAGTTACTTAGGCAATGAGCAGTTCTTC. Protein sequence: CASSYLGNEQFF.

This clonotype was detected a few times. The V call is TRBV10-3, the J call TRBJ2-6; D is perhaps TRBD1 or TRBD2 (5 bases each). Germline V CDR1 and CDR2: ENHRY, SYGVKD. Trimming stripped 10 bases from V and 4 bases from J, with 11 bases between. The CDR3 has 13 residues. The CDR3 region is CATQGAGANVLTF. In DNA form, the CDR3 reads TGTGCCACCCAGGGAGCCGGGGCCAACGTCCTGACTTTC.

In this sample, this clonotype turned up many times. Here the CDR3 DNA reads TGTGCCAGCCTAAAGGGGACCCTAAGCACAGATACGCAGTATTTT. Translation: CASLKGTLSTDTQYF. The V and J genes are TRBV6-2 or TRBV6-3 and TRBJ2-3; TRBD1 or TRBD2 may be the D gene (5 bases each). Germline V gene lookup returns CDR1 MNHEY and CDR2 SVGEGT. Trimming left V 8 bases short and J 0 bases short, with 15 bases between. The CDR3 sequence is 15 residues long.

This clonotype was picked up many times. This chain joins TRBV5-1 and TRBJ2-5; 7 nucleotides match TRBD1. Per germline, CDR1 SGHRS and CDR2 YFSETQ. The CDR3 contains 15 residues. Trimming removed 4 bases from V and 6 bases from J; junction bases left unmatched: 12. Written as DNA, the CDR3 is TGCGCCAGCAGCCCCGATGACAGGGTTAGGAAGACCCAGTACTTC. Amino acid sequence: CASSPDDRVRKTQYF.

This clonotype was recorded many times. The rearrangement links TRBV6-2 or TRBV6-3 to TRBJ2-1, with TRBD1 matching 9 bases. With V trimmed by 6 bases and J by 3 bases, 3 bases remained unmatched. The CDR3 consists of 14 residues. Germline-derived CDR1 and CDR2 are MNHEY and SVGEGT. CDR3 sequence reads: CASRRDRVYNEQFF. The CDR3 DNA is TGTGCCAGCAGACGGGACAGGGTCTACAATGAGCAGTTCTTC.

There are many counts of this clonotype. The chain links TRBV2 to TRBJ1-2, with D hard to call. Trimming removed 8 bases at V and 2 bases at J, with 6 bases between. From germline, CDR1 is SNHLY and CDR2 FYNNEI. The CDR3 runs to 11 residues. Here the CDR3 reads CASASNYGYTF. The CDR3 DNA follows: TGTGCCAGCGCCTCCAACTATGGCTACACCTTC. The complete variable domain, with remaining parts taken from reference TRBV2 and TRBJ1-2, reads EPEVTQTPSHQVTQMGQEVILRCVPISNHLYFYWYRQILGQKVEFLVSFYNNEISEKSEIFDDQFSVERPDGSNFTLKIRSTKLEDSAMYFCASASNYGYTFGSGTRLTVV.

This clonotype was recorded a few times. The chain joins TRBV10-2 to TRBJ2-3; TRBD1 or TRBD2 may be the D gene (5 bases each). This CDR3 has 14 residues. Germline CDR1 and CDR2: WSHSY and SAAADI. Trimming stripped 7 bases from V and 1 base from J, with 12 bases between. The CDR3 bases are TGCGCCAGCATCCGGGGCGCCCGCACAGATACGCAGTATTTT. Translated, it gives CASIRGARTDTQYF.

V and J are TRBV5-1 and TRBJ1-6, with unresolved D. Germline V lookup: CDR1 SGHRS, CDR2 YFSETQ. The CDR3 length is 14 residues. V lost 0 bases and J lost 8, with 9 bases in between. CDR3 protein: CASSLAVRYSPLHF. The CDR3 region has the DNA TGCGCCAGCAGCTTGGCGGTGAGGTATTCACCCCTCCACTTT.

CDR3 coding DNA: TGCGCCAGCAGTCAATCTTGTGAGGGGGCCTACGAGCAGTACGTC. Its protein product is CASSQSCEGAYEQYV. The J gene is TRBJ2-7, the V gene TRBV23-1; tentative D call: TRBD1 (6 bases). TRBV23-1 is reported as an ORF; its role is uncertain. This CDR3 contains 15 residues. The germline V and J ends were trimmed by 0 bases and 2 bases, with 11 bases remaining between them.

This clonotype was counted at least ten times. The gene calls are TRBV7-2 and TRBJ1-2; tentative D call: TRBD1 (6 bases). V lost 3 bases and J 6 bases, leaving 11 bases between the germline ends. The CDR3 sequence is 13 residues long. CDR1 and CDR2 from the germline V gene are SGHTA and FQGNSA. This chain's CDR3 is CASSFLTGNGYTF. The DNA of the CDR3 is TGTGCCAGCAGCTTCTTAACAGGGAATGGCTACACCTTC.

This clonotype was recorded at least ten times. This sequence joins TRBV7-9 and TRBJ2-1, with 10 bases aligning to TRBD2. With V trimmed by 5 bases and J by 5 bases, 12 bases remained unmatched. From germline, CDR1 is SEHNR and CDR2 FQNEAQ (reference sequence). The CDR3 is made up of 17 amino acids. The CDR3 DNA reads TGTGCCAGCAGCCAAAGGGCTAGCGGGGGCCTAAACAATGAGCAGTTCTTC. As protein: CASSQRASGGLNNEQFF.

The sample holds many counts of this clonotype. The V call is TRBV20-1, the J call TRBJ2-1; 7 bases are shared with TRBD2. The V segment lost 3 bases and the J segment 6 bases; nucleotides outside the gene matches: 8. Germline assignment: CDR1 DFQATT and CDR2 SNEGSKA (reference sequence). The CDR3 is 14 residues long. In DNA form, the CDR3 reads TGCAGTGCTAGGGGGACTACCGGACTCAATGAGCAGTTCTTC. This encodes CSARGTTGLNEQFF.

There are many counts of this clonotype. This chain links TRBV20-1 with TRBJ2-7; 7 bases are shared with TRBD1. V shed 5 bases and J 0 bases; nucleotides not matched to a gene: 10. Germline V gives CDR1 DFQATT, CDR2 SNEGSKA (reference sequence). There are 15 residues in the CDR3. In DNA form, the CDR3 reads TGCAGTGCTTTGCTTGGAAACAGGGGCTCCTACGAGCAGTACTTC. It encodes CSALLGNRGSYEQYF.

This clonotype has a count of ten or more. The chain carries TRBV19 and TRBJ1-1, with TRBD1 matching 9 bases. This CDR3 contains 15 residues. CDR1 and CDR2 (germline): LNHDA, SQIVND (reference sequence). With 4 bases clipped from V and 1 base from J, the junction kept 4 bases outside the gene matches. CDR3 nucleotide sequence: TGTGCCAGTAGTAGGGACAGGGATCCGAACACTGAAGCTTTCTTT. Its translation: CASSRDRDPNTEAFF.

This clonotype was recorded a few times. This rearrangement joins TRBV28 to TRBJ2-1; 7 nucleotides align to TRBD1. This CDR3 has 15 amino acids. Germline values: CDR1 MDHEN, CDR2 SYDVKM. The V and J ends lost 2 bases and 5 bases, in that order; junction bases with no gene match: 6. The CDR3 here is CASSLVTGQNNEQFF. The CDR3 DNA is TGTGCCAGCAGTTTAGTGACGGGACAGAACAATGAGCAGTTCTTC.

This clonotype was counted many times. This chain joins TRBV28 and TRBJ2-3, with 7 bases aligning to TRBD1. The CDR3 extends over 14 amino acids. V shed 7 bases, J shed 2 bases, and the junction held 6 bases outside the gene matches. The germline V gene encodes CDR1 MDHEN and CDR2 SYDVKM. CDR3 region: CASKRTGPTDTQYF. CDR3 in DNA: TGTGCCAGCAAAAGGACAGGACCCACAGATACGCAGTATTTT.

In this sample, this clonotype turned up many times. This chain connects TRBV10-3 to TRBJ1-2; D is undetermined. The CDR3 covers 13 residues. CDR1 ENHRY and CDR2 SYGVKD come from the germline V gene. The V gene lost 8 bases and the J gene lost 2 bases, with 12 bases spanning the gap. As DNA, the CDR3 is TGTGCCATCCTTCTCGGCGGAAACTATGGCTACACCTTC. It is translated as CAILLGGNYGYTF.

This clonotype has a count of ten or more. The rearrangement uses TRBV7-2 and TRBJ1-1, with a possible D match to TRBD1 (5 bases). V lost 6 bases and J lost 5, with 19 bases in between. The length of the CDR3 is 15 residues. The germline V gene has CDR1 SGHTA and CDR2 FQGNSA. For the CDR3, the DNA is TGTGCCAGCAGACAAGAGGTGGGGCGCGGTACTGAAGCTTTCTTT. Its protein is CASRQEVGRGTEAFF.

This clonotype was counted at least ten times. V gene TRBV12-3 or TRBV12-4 combines with J gene TRBJ1-4, with a possible D match to TRBD1 (6 bases). The CDR3 has 15 amino acids. V dropped 6 bases and J dropped 0 bases, with 11 bases sitting between them. CDR3 sequence: CASRRDTSTNEKLFF. The CDR3 nucleotides are TGTGCCAGCAGAAGGGACACCTCAACTAATGAAAAACTGTTTTTT.

The V gene is TRBV2, the J gene TRBJ2-3, with unresolved D. The V gene lost 5 bases and the J gene lost 1 base, with 10 bases spanning the gap. Germline lookup yields CDR1 SNHLY and CDR2 FYNNEI. This CDR3 is 14 amino acids long. The CDR3 sequence: CASSKGPGTDTQYF. The CDR3 DNA reads TGTGCCAGCAGTAAGGGTCCTGGCACAGATACGCAGTATTTT.

This clonotype was seen at least ten times. The rearrangement joins TRBV6-6 to TRBJ1-6, with TRBD1 identical over 11 bases. Per germline, CDR1 MNHNY and CDR2 SVGAGI (reference sequence). V trimming: 5 bases; J trimming: 7 bases; junction bases outside the gene matches: 10. CDR3 length equals 17 residues. This CDR3 is CASSRLGQGDQNSPLHF. The CDR3 nucleotides are TGTGCCAGCAGTCGCCTGGGACAGGGGGATCAGAATTCACCCCTCCACTTT.